This T cell receptor beta chain is drawn from a study of blood T cell repertoires in COVID-19. About the study: The samples span acute and convalescent COVID-19 from the United States, Italy and Spain. PBMCs, B-cell-depleted T cells, or T cells were the source of the cDNA or gDNA that made up the material.

Assay used: immunoSEQ multiplex PCR; TCRdb lists only in-frame clones, some missing. The sample yields 290,000 or so clones, over 75% seen once. The CDR3 extends over 16 amino acids. Germline lookup yields CDR1 SGHTA and CDR2 FQGNSA. The V segment lost 5 bases and the J segment 4 bases; nucleotides outside the gene matches: 10. The source material was peripheral blood. The receptor's source is a man aged 45-65 years with active or convalescent COVID-19. The chain has TRBV7-2 and TRBJ1-5; 8 positions match TRBD1. The CDR3 DNA follows: TGTGCCAGCAGCCCCCTTCGTGACAGGGGTAATCAGCCCCAGCATTTT. It translates to CASSPLRDRGNQPQHF.